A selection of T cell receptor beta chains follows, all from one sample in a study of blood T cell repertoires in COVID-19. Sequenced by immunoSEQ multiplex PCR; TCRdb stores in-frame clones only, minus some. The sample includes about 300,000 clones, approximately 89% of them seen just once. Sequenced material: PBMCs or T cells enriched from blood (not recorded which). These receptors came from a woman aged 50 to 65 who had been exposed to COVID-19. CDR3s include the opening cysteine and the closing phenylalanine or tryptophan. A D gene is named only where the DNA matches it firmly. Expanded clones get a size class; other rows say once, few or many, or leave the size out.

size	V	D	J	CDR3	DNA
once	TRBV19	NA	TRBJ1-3	CASMRVSGNTIYF	TGTGCCAGTATGAGGGTCTCTGGAAACACCATATATTTT
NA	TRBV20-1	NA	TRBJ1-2	CSAGGFYGYTF	TGCAGTGCCGGGGGGTTCTATGGCTACACCTTC
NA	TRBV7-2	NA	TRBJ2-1	CASSQSGTSYNEQFF	TGTGCCAGCAGCCAGTCGGGGACATCATACAATGAGCAGTTCTTC
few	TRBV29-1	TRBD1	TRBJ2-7	CSVFGTGGYEQYF	TGCAGCGTTTTCGGGACAGGGGGCTACGAGCAGTACTTC
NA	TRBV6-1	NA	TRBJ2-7	CASSDTGMIFYEQYF	TGTGCCAGCAGTGACACAGGGATGATCTTCTACGAGCAGTACTTC
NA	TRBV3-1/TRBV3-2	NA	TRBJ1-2	CASSQVGSNYGYTF	TGTGCCAGCAGCCAAGTTGGCAGTAACTATGGCTACACCTTC
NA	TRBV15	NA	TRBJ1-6	CATSRVPGKSNSPLHF	TGTGCCACCAGCAGAGTCCCAGGGAAAAGTAATTCACCCCTCCACTTT
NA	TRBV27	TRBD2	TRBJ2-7	CASSLAPPSGAAPTKQYF	TGTGCCAGCAGTTTAGCCCCCCCTAGCGGGGCCGCTCCTACGAAGCAGTACTTC
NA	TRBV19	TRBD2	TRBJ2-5	CASSTRTSGGAETQYF	TGTGCCAGTAGTACCAGGACTAGCGGGGGGGCAGAGACCCAGTACTTC
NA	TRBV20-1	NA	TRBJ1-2	CSASYREPYGYTF	TGCAGTGCTAGTTACAGGGAGCCCTATGGCTACACCTTC
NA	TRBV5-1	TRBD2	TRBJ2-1	CASSFSSLRGGGEQFF	TGCGCCAGCAGCTTTTCATCATTGCGGGGGGGCGGTGAGCAGTTCTTC
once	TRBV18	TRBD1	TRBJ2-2	CASSPPQGYTNTGELFF	TGTGCCAGCTCACCACCACAGGGGTATACGAACACCGGGGAGCTGTTTTTT
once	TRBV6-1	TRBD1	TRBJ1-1	CASSEYGWGQLNTEAFF	TGTGCCAGCAGTGAATACGGATGGGGACAGCTGAACACTGAAGCTTTCTTT
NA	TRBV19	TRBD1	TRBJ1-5	CASRTTGRSNQPQHF	TGTGCCAGTAGAACGACAGGGCGGAGCAATCAGCCCCAGCATTTT
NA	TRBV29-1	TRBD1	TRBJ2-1	CSGRTGRDEQFF	TGCAGCGGCCGGACAGGGCGGGATGAGCAGTTCTTC
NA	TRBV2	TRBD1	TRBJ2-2	CASGDRGGTGELFF	TGTGCCAGCGGCGACAGGGGTGGCACCGGGGAGCTGTTTTTT
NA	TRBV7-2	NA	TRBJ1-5	CASSLVGGSNQPQHF	TGTGCCAGCAGCTTAGTGGGGGGTAGCAATCAGCCCCAGCATTTT
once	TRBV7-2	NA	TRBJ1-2	CASSLAGQASGYTF	TGTGCCAGCAGCTTAGCTGGTCAGGCCTCTGGCTACACCTTC
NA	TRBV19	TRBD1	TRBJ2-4	CASSEPGQGLNIQYF	TGTGCCAGTTCCGAACCGGGACAGGGCTTGAACATTCAGTACTTC
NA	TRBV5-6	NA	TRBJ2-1	CASSLGAYNEQFF	TGTGCCAGCAGCTTGGGGGCATACAATGAGCAGTTCTTC
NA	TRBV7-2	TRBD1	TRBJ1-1	CASSSTTGTEAFF	TGTGCCAGCAGCTCGACGACAGGGACTGAAGCTTTCTTT
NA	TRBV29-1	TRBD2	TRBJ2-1	CSVESGGLAGDTRSNEQFF	TGCAGCGTTGAGAGTGGAGGACTAGCGGGGGATACTCGTAGCAATGAGCAGTTCTTC
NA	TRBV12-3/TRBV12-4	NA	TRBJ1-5	CASSIDFNQPQHF	TGTGCCAGCAGTATTGACTTCAATCAGCCCCAGCATTTT
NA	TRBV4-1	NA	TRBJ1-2	CASSPSPGYGYTF	TGCGCCAGCAGCCCCTCACCCGGGTATGGCTACACCTTC
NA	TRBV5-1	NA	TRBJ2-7	CASSPGQNEQYF	TGCGCCAGCAGCCCAGGACAGAACGAGCAGTACTTC
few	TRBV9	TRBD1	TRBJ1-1	CASSGSTGGVTEAFF	TGTGCCAGCAGCGGCTCGACAGGGGGCGTCACTGAAGCTTTCTTT
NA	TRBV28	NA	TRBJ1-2	CASSLRENLYGYTF	TGTGCCAGCAGTCTCCGAGAGAACCTCTATGGCTACACCTTC
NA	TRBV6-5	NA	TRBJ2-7	CASSYEGGVPYEQYF	TGTGCCAGCAGTTATGAGGGCGGGGTGCCCTACGAGCAGTACTTC
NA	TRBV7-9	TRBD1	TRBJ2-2	CASSTRQGARTNTGELFF	TGTGCCAGCAGCACCCGACAGGGGGCGAGAACGAACACCGGGGAGCTGTTTTTT
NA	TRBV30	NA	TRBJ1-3	CAWCRSSGNTIYF	TGTGCCTGGTGCAGATCCTCTGGAAACACCATATATTTT
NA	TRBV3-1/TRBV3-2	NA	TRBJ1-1	CASSRTGRTEAFF	TGTGCCAGCAGCCGGACGGGAAGAACTGAAGCTTTCTTT
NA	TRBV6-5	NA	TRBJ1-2	CASRNLDGYTF	TGTGCCAGCAGGAACTTGGATGGCTACACCTTC
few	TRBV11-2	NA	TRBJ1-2	CASSLSPGSANYGYTF	TGTGCCAGCAGCTTATCCCCGGGGTCGGCTAACTATGGCTACACCTTC
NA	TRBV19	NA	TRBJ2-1	CASSMGSGRGNEQFF	TGTGCCAGTAGTATGGGCTCCGGCAGGGGAAATGAGCAGTTCTTC
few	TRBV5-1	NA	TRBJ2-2	CASSLLGGQNTGELFF	TGCGCCAGCAGCTTGTTGGGAGGACAGAACACCGGGGAGCTGTTTTTT
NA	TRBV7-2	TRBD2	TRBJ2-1	CASSPTSGNHEQFF	TGTGCCAGCAGCCCAACTAGCGGGAACCATGAGCAGTTCTTC
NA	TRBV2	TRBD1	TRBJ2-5	CASRGTEGQETQYF	TGTGCCAGCAGAGGGACAGAGGGCCAAGAGACCCAGTACTTC
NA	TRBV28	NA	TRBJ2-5	CASSLLQGKAETQYF	TGTGCCAGCAGTTTGTTACAGGGTAAAGCAGAGACCCAGTACTTC
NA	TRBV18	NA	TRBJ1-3	CASSQRTASGNTIYF	TGTGCCAGCTCGCAACGGACTGCCTCTGGAAACACCATATATTTT
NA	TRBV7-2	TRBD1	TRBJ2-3	CASSFGTGYADTQYF	TGTGCCAGCAGCTTTGGGACAGGGTACGCAGATACGCAGTATTTT
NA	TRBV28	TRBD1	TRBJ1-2	CARRGLMLWGANYGYTF	TGTGCCCGCAGGGGGTTAATGCTTTGGGGGGCTAACTATGGCTACACCTTC